These 17 T cell receptor beta chains were sequenced from one sample in a study of cytomegalovirus exposure and HLA in healthy donors. Clones were read by immunoSEQ multiplex PCR, and TCRdb kept only the in-frame ones, dropping some. In the table there are over 150,000 clones, 85% to 90% of which are singletons. Sequenced: PBMCs. Receptors originate from a woman in her thirties in good health and CMV-seronegative.

The chain links TRBV7-9 to TRBJ1-2, with D perhaps TRBD1 (6 bases). The CDR3 is 13 residues long. V lost 4 bases and J lost 6, with 12 bases in between. Germline V CDR1 and CDR2: SEHNR, FQNEAQ (reference sequence). The chain's CDR3 is CASSSRTAHGYTF. The CDR3 DNA reads TGTGCCAGCAGCTCCAGGACAGCTCATGGCTACACCTTC.

J is TRBJ1-1 and V is TRBV5-1, with 9 nucleotides matching TRBD1. The CDR3 consists of 16 residues. Germline V gives CDR1 SGHRS, CDR2 YFSETQ. With V trimmed by 5 bases and J by 0 bases, 8 bases remained unmatched. The DNA of the CDR3 is TGCGCCAGCAGTTCACAGGGGGCGAGGATGAACACTGAAGCTTTCTTT. Protein: CASSSQGARMNTEAFF.

The chain has TRBV10-3 and TRBJ2-7, with 9 nucleotides matching TRBD2. The CDR3 is made up of 14 amino acids. Germline V lookup: CDR1 ENHRY, CDR2 SYGVKD. V gave up 5 bases and J gave up 7 bases; unmatched junction bases: 9. The CDR3 region is CAISSLAGAGEQYF. Written as DNA, the CDR3 is TGTGCCATCAGTAGCTTAGCGGGAGCCGGAGAGCAGTACTTC.

The chain joins TRBV27 to TRBJ2-1; no firm D call. Germline loops: CDR1 MNHEY, CDR2 SMNVEV (reference sequence). Between the trimmed V and J ends, which lost 6 bases and 0 bases, there was a span of 9 bases. The CDR3 length is 14 residues. The CDR3 coding sequence is TGTGCCAGCAGATGGACCTCCTCCTACAATGAGCAGTTCTTC. Translating gives CASRWTSSYNEQFF.

V gene TRBV4-3 combines with J gene TRBJ2-7; D is tentatively TRBD1 or TRBD2 (6 bases each). The V end lost 3 bases, the J end lost 5 bases, and 23 bases lay between the germline ends. The CDR3 has 17 amino acids. Germline CDR1 and CDR2: LGHNA and YSLEER. The chain's CDR3 is CASSQTLTGGEDDEQYF. CDR3 DNA sequence: TGCGCCAGCAGCCAGACCCTGACCGGGGGCGAGGATGACGAGCAGTACTTC.

V usage is TRBV7-2 and J usage is TRBJ2-7; 10 bases fit TRBD2. Germline CDR1 and CDR2: SGHTA and FQGNSA. J was trimmed by 3 bases and V by 5 bases; bases with no gene match: 4. The CDR3 loop spans 14 amino acids. The CDR3 DNA reads as TGTGCCAGCAGCCCAGGGACTAGCGACTACGAGCAGTACTTC. As protein: CASSPGTSDYEQYF.

This clone appeared once. The chain links TRBV7-8 to TRBJ2-7, with 8 nucleotides matching TRBD2. The germline V gene has CDR1 SGHVS and CDR2 FQNEAQ. This CDR3 region has 16 residues. Trimming removed 5 bases from V and 0 bases from J; junction bases left unmatched: 9. The CDR3 reads CASSPRVAGPSYEQYF. In nucleotides, the CDR3 is TGTGCCAGCAGCCCAAGGGTAGCGGGGCCCTCCTACGAGCAGTACTTC. The whole variable domain, remainder taken from reference TRBV7-8 and TRBJ2-7, is GAGVSQSPRYKVAKRGQDVALRCDPISGHVSLFWYQQALGQGPEFLTYFQNEAQLDKSGLPSDRFFAERPEGSVSTLKIQRTQQEDSAVYLCASSPRVAGPSYEQYFGPGTRLTVT.

The V gene is TRBV11-2, the J gene TRBJ2-1, with TRBD2 matching over 7 bases. This CDR3 comprises 13 residues. The V gene's germline CDR1 is SGHAT and CDR2 FQNNGV. The V and J ends lost 4 bases and 7 bases, in that order; junction bases with no gene match: 4. The CDR3 DNA follows: TGTGCCAGCAGCTCCAGCGGGGAGAATGAGCAGTTCTTC. As protein: CASSSSGENEQFF.

This chain uses TRBV7-9 with TRBJ2-7, with 9 positions matching TRBD2. CDR1 is SEHNR, CDR2 FQNEAQ, per germline (reference sequence). The CDR3 runs 15 residues. Germline trimming cut 4 bases from V and 3 bases from J; bases unmatched to any gene: 7. The CDR3 spells CASSSPGLAGYEQYF. The CDR3 nucleotides read TGTGCCAGCAGCTCACCGGGACTAGCAGGCTACGAGCAGTACTTC. The whole variable domain, remainder taken from reference TRBV7-9 and TRBJ2-7, is DTGVSQNPRHKITKRGQNVTFRCDPISEHNRLYWYRQTLGQGPEFLTYFQNEAQLEKSRLLSDRFSAERPKGSFSTLEIQRTEQGDSAMYLCASSSPGLAGYEQYFGPGTRLTVT.

This rearrangement joins TRBV5-1 to TRBJ1-4, with TRBD1 matching 9 bases. V lost 4 bases, J lost 6 bases, and 4 bases stayed unmatched. The CDR3 covers 14 residues. Germline CDR1 SGHRS, CDR2 YFSETQ. The CDR3 bases are TGCGCCAGCAGCCAGACAGGGGGGGATGAAAAACTGTTTTTT. This sequence encodes CASSQTGGDEKLFF.

V usage is TRBV4-1 and J usage is TRBJ2-7, with D hard to call. Germline CDR1 is MGHRA and CDR2 is YSYEKL. This CDR3 spans 13 amino acids. Deletions cut 4 bases from V and 2 bases from J, with 9 bases between. The chain's CDR3 is CASSLPKAYEQYF. The CDR3 DNA follows: TGCGCCAGCAGCCTACCCAAGGCCTACGAGCAGTACTTC.

The chain employs TRBV29-1 and TRBJ1-3; D possibly corresponds to TRBD1 (5 bases). CDR1 and CDR2 (germline): SQVTM, ANQGSEA. With 7 bases removed from V and 2 bases from J, the gap between germline ends came to 15 bases. The CDR3 sequence is 14 residues long. CDR3 amino acids: CSGGGGNAGNTIYF. CDR3 nucleotide sequence: TGCAGCGGTGGTGGGGGGAACGCTGGAAACACCATATATTTT.

The chain recombines TRBV18 with TRBJ1-2; no firm D call. The CDR3 runs to 15 residues. Trimming removed 2 bases at V and 7 bases at J, with 17 bases between. Germline CDR1 reads KGHSH; CDR2 reads LQKENI. CDR3 sequence: CASSPLADVFAGYTF. CDR3 bases: TGTGCCAGCTCACCATTGGCGGACGTGTTCGCTGGCTACACCTTC. The full variable domain, rest sourced from reference TRBV18 and TRBJ1-2, is NAGVMQNPRHLVRRRGQEARLRCSPMKGHSHVYWYRQLPEEGLKFMVYLQKENIIDESGMPKERFSAEFPKEGPSILRIQQVVRGDSAAYFCASSPLADVFAGYTFGSGTRLTVV.

The rearrangement joins TRBV19 to TRBJ1-5, with TRBD1 as a possible D gene (6 bases). V gave up 5 bases and J gave up 3 bases, with 8 bases separating them. The CDR3 length is 13 residues. Germline CDR1 and CDR2: LNHDA and SQIVND (reference sequence). The CDR3 DNA reads as TGTGCCAGTAGTGGGGGCTTCAATCAGCCCCAGCATTTT. Translated, it gives CASSGGFNQPQHF.

This chain links TRBV27 with TRBJ1-1; D is unclear. CDR1 is MNHEY, CDR2 SMNVEV, per germline (reference sequence). Trimming removed 2 bases from V and 5 bases from J, with 9 bases in between. The CDR3 is 13 amino acids. The CDR3 DNA follows: TGTGCCAGCAGTTTAGTGGCGAGGACTGAAGCTTTCTTT. Protein product: CASSLVARTEAFF.

About this clone: The sample holds other DNA sequences that translate to the same CDR3. The gene calls are TRBV7-9 and TRBJ1-1; 8 nucleotides line up with TRBD1. The CDR3 extends over 15 amino acids. Looked up from germline, CDR1 is SEHNR and CDR2 is FQNEAQ (reference sequence). V lost 3 bases, J lost 2 bases, and 5 bases stayed unmatched. CDR3 DNA sequence: TGTGCCAGCAGCTTGGGGACAGGTGTAAACACTGAAGCTTTCTTT. It encodes CASSLGTGVNTEAFF.

This clone was detected only once. The V gene is TRBV4-3, the J gene TRBJ1-2, with TRBD1 as a possible D gene (5 bases). This CDR3 has 14 amino acids. Germline loops: CDR1 LGHNA, CDR2 YSLEER. V was cut by 1 base and J by 3 bases, with 9 bases left in between. The CDR3 protein is CASSQVEGDYGYTF. The DNA for the CDR3 is TGCGCCAGCAGCCAAGTTGAAGGGGACTATGGCTACACCTTC.